This T cell receptor (beta chain) stems from a study of human T cells and chemical hapten exposure. Study in general: Patients additionally received therapeutic doses of diphenylcyclopropenone on the scalp once a week, and this continued throughout the approximately 25-week study. Upper-back patches of 0.01% DPC were read at 6 days. The patient population, which was mostly female, had alopecia areata, totalis or universalis.

TCRdb independently ran MiXCR on the RACE reads; one entry per CDR3 protein. This sample has 11,000 to 15,000 distinct CDR3 sequences, with roughly 17% found just once. Time point described: patch test 1, 2 weeks after DPC sensitization. Treatment indicated: therapeutic diphenylcyclopropenone sensitization with weekly scalp DPC. This clonotype has a handful of counts. Its antigen is undetermined. Overall study findings and caveats: Sensitizing to DPC left TCRs with a frequency above 1 in 1000 unaltered.

The sequenced sample was whole blood, obtained in connection with sensitization to the hapten diphenylcyclopropenone (DPC). The receptor was derived from a woman aged 25-40 years with alopecia areata. Some clones in this sample may be carry-over from other donors' samples.

CDR3 nucleotide sequence: TGTGCCAGCAGTTCCCCCGGGACTGGAGAGACCCAGTACTTC. It yields the protein CASSSPGTGETQYF. The chain joins TRBV12-3 or TRBV12-4 to TRBJ2-5, with D possibly being TRBD2 (6 bases). Trimming stripped 4 bases from V and 4 bases from J, with 13 bases between. The CDR3 totals 14 residues.